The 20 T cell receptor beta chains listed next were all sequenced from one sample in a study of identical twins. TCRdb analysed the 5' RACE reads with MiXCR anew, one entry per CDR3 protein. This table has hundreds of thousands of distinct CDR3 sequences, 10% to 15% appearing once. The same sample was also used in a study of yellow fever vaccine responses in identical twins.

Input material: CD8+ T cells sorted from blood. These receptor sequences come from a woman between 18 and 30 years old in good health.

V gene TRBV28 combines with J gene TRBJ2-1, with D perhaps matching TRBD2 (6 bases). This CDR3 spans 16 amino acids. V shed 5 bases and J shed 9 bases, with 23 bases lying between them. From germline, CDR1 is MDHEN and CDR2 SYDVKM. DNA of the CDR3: TGTGCCAGCAGTCCGCCGGGTGGGCGGGAAGACAGTGAGCAGTTCTTC. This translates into CASSPPGGREDSEQFF.

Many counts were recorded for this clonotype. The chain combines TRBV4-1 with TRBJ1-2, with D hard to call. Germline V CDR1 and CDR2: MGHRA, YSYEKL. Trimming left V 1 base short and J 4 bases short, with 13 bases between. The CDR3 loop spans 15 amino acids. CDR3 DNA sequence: TGCGCCAGCAGCCAAGTCCTCACGGTGGGCTATGGCTACACCTTC. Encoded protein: CASSQVLTVGYGYTF.

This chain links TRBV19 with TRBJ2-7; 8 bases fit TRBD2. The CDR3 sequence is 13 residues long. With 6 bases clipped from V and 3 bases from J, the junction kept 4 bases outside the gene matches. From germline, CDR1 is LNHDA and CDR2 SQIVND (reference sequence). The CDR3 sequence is CASRSGLGYEQYF. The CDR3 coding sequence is TGTGCCAGTAGGTCGGGACTAGGCTACGAGCAGTACTTC.

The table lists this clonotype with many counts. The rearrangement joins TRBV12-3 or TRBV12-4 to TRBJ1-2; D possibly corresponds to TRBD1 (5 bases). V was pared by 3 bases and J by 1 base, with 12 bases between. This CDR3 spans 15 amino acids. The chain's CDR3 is CASSLGWGYNYGYTF. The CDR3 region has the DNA TGTGCCAGCAGTTTGGGATGGGGCTATAACTATGGCTACACCTTC.

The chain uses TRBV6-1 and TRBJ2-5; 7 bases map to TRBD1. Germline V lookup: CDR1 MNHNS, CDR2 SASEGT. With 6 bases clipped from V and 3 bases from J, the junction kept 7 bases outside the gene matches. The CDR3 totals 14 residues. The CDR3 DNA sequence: TGTGCCAGCAGCAGGGGGAGCGAAGAAGAGACCCAGTACTTC. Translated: CASSRGSEEETQYF.

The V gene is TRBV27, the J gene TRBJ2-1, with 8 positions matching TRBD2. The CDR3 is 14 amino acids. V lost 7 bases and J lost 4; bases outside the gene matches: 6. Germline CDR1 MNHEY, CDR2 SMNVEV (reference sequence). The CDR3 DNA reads TGTGCCAGCACCACGGGGGGGGAATACAATGAGCAGTTCTTC. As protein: CASTTGGEYNEQFF.

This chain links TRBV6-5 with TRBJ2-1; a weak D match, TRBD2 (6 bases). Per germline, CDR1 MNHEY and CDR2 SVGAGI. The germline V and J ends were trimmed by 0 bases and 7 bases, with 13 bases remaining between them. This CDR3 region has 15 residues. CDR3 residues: CASSYSAAGGNEQFF. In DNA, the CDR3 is TGTGCCAGCAGTTACTCTGCGGCCGGGGGAAATGAGCAGTTCTTC.

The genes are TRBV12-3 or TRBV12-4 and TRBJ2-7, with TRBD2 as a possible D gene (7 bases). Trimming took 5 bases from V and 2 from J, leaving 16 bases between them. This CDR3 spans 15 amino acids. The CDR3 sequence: CASSPEGGSPYEQYF. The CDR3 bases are TGTGCCAGCAGTCCAGAGGGGGGGAGTCCCTACGAGCAGTACTTC.

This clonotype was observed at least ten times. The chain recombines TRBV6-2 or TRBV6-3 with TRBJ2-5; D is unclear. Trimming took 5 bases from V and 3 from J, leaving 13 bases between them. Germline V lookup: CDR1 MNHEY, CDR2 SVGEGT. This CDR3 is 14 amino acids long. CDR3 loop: CASSRPWGKETQYF. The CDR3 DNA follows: TGTGCCAGCAGTAGACCATGGGGAAAAGAGACCCAGTACTTC.

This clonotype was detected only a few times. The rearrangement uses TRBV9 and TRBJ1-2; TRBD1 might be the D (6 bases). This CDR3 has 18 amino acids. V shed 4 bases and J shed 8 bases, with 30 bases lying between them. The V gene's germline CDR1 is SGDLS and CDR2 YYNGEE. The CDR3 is CASSTRSGMAGTKNGYTF. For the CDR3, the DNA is TGTGCCAGCAGCACCCGTAGTGGGATGGCCGGGACAAAAAACGGCTACACCTTC.

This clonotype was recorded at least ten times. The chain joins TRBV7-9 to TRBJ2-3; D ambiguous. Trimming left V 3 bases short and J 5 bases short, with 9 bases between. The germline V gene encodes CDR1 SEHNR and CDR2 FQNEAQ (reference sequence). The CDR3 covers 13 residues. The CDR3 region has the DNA TGTGCCAGCAGCTTGGAATCCGTAGATACGCAGTATTTT. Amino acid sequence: CASSLESVDTQYF.

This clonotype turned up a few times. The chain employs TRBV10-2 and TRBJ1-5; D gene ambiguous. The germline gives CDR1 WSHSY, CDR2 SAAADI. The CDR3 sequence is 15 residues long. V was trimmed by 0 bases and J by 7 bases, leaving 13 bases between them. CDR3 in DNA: TGCGCCAGCAGTGAGTCGGAGTGGGTCAGACAGCCCCAGCATTTT. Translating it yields CASSESEWVRQPQHF.

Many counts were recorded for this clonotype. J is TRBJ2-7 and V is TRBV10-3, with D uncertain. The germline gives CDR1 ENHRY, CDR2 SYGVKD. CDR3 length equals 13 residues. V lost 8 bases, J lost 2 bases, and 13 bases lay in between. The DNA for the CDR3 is TGTGCCATCTTGTCGGAACTTACCTACGAGCAGTACTTC. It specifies CAILSELTYEQYF.

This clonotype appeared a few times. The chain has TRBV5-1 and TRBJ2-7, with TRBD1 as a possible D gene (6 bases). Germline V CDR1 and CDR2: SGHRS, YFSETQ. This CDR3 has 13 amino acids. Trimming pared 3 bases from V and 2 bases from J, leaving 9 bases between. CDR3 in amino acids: CASSWDNAYEQYF. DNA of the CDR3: TGCGCCAGCAGCTGGGACAATGCCTACGAGCAGTACTTC.

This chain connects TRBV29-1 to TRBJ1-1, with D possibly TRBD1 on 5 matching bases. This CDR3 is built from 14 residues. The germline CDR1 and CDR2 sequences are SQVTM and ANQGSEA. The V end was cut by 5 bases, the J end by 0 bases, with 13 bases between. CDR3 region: CSVKLGGLNTEAFF. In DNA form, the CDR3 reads TGCAGCGTTAAGTTGGGGGGTTTGAACACTGAAGCTTTCTTT.

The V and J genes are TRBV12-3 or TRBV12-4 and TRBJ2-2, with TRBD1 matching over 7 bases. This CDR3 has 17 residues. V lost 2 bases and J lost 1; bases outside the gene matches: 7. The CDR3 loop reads CASSLTFTGVNTGELFF. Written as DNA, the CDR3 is TGTGCCAGCAGTTTAACGTTTACAGGGGTGAACACCGGGGAGCTGTTTTTT.

DNA of the CDR3: TGTGCCAGCAGTTTATCGATAGGGTACGGGGAGCTGTTTTTT. Amino acid sequence: CASSLSIGYGELFF. The V and J genes are TRBV27 and TRBJ2-2; D gene unclear. This CDR3 spans 14 amino acids. Germline CDR1 reads MNHEY; CDR2 reads SMNVEV (reference sequence). V gave up 0 bases and J gave up 7 bases, with 9 bases separating them.

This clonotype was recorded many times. CDR3 DNA: TGTGCCAGCAGCTTGGCTCAAGGAATACACAATGAGCAGTTCTTC. It yields the protein CASSLAQGIHNEQFF. V gene TRBV7-9 combines with J gene TRBJ2-1; no firm D call. V lost 3 bases to trimming and J lost 5 bases, with 14 bases between them. Per the germline V gene, CDR1 is SEHNR and CDR2 is FQNEAQ (reference sequence). The CDR3 totals 15 residues.

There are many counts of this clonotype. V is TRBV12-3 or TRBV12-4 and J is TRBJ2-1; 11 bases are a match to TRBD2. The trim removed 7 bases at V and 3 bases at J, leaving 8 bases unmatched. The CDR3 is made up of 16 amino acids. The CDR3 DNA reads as TGTGCCAGCACCTCTGTAGCGGGAGGGAGCTACAATGAGCAGTTCTTC. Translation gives CASTSVAGGSYNEQFF.

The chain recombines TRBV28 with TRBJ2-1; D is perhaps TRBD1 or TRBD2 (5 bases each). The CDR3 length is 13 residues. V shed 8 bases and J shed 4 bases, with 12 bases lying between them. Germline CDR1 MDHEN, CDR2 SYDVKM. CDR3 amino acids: CASAAEGYNEQFF. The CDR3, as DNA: TGTGCCAGCGCCGCTGAGGGGTACAATGAGCAGTTCTTC.